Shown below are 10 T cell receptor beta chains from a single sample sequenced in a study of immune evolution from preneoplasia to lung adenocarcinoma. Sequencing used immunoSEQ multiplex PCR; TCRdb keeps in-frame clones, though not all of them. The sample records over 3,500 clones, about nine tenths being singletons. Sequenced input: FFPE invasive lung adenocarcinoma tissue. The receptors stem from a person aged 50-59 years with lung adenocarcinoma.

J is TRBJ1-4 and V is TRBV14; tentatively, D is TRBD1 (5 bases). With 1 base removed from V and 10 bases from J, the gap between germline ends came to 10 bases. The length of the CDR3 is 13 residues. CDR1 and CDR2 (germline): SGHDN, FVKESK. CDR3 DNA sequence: TGTGCCAGCAGCCAAGCCAGGGTCGGAAAACTGTTTTTT. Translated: CASSQARVGKLFF.

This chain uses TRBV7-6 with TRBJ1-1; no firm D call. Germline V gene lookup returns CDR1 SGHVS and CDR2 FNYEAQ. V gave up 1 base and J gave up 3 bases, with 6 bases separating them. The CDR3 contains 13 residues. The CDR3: CASSLEWDTEAFF. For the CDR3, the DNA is TGTGCCAGCAGCTTAGAATGGGACACTGAAGCTTTCTTT.

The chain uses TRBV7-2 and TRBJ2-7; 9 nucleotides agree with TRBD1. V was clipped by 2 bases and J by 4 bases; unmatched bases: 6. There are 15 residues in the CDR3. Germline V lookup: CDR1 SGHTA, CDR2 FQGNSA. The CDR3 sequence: CASSLTGGSGYEQYF. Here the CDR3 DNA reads TGTGCCAGCAGCTTAACAGGGGGCTCGGGTTACGAGCAGTACTTC. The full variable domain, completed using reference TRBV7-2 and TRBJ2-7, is GAGVSQSPSNKVTEKGKDVELRCDPISGHTALYWYRQSLGQGLEFLIYFQGNSAPDKSGLPSDRFSAERTGGSVSTLTIQRTQQEDSAVYLCASSLTGGSGYEQYFGPGTRLTVT.

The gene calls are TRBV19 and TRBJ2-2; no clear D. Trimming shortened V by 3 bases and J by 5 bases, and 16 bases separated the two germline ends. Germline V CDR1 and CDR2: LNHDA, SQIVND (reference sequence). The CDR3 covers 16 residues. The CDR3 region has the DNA TGTGCCAGTAGTATTGAAAGGGCTTTTGGGACCGGGGAGCTGTTTTTT. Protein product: CASSIERAFGTGELFF.

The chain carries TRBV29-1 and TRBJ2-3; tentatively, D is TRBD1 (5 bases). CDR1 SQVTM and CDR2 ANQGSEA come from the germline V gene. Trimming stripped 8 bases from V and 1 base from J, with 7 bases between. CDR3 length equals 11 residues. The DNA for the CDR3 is TGCAGCAGCAGGGGCACAGATACGCAGTATTTT. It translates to CSSRGTDTQYF.

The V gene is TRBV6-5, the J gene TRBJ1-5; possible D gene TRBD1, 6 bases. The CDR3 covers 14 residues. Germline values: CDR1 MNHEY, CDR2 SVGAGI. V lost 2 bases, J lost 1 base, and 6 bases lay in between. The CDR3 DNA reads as TGTGCCAGCAGTTACGGACAGAGCAATCAGCCCCAGCATTTT. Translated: CASSYGQSNQPQHF.

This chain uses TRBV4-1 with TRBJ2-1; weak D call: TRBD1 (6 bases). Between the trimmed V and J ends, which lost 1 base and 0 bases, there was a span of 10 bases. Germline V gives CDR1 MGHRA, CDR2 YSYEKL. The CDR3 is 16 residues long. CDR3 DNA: TGCGCCAGCAGCCAAGGGTCGGACAGCTCCTACAATGAGCAGTTCTTC. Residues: CASSQGSDSSYNEQFF.

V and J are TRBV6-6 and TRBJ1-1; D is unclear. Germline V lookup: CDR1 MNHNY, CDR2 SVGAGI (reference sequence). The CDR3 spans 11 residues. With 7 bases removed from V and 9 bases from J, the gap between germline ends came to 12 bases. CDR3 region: CASITQRKAFF. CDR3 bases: TGTGCCAGCATTACACAGAGAAAAGCTTTCTTT.

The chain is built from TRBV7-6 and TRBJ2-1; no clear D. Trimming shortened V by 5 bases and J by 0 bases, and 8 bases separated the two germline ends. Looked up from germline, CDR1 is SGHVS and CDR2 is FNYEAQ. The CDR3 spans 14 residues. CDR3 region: CASSTLSSYNEQFF. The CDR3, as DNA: TGTGCCAGCAGCACCCTCAGCTCCTACAATGAGCAGTTCTTC.

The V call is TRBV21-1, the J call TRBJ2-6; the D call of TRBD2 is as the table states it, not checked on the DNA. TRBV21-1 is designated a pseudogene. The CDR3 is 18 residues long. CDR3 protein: CASSNAGFALRGANVLTF. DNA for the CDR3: TGTGCCAGCAGCAACGCGGGATTTGCTCTGCGTGGGGCCAACGTCCTGACTTTC.